The present T cell receptor beta chain was sequenced within a study of blood T cell repertoires in COVID-19. The table lists this clone with a count of one. Trimming left V 0 bases short and J 2 bases short, with 18 bases between. The CDR3 length is 17 residues. CDR1 and CDR2 (germline): SGHNT, YYREEE (reference sequence). Profiled with immunoSEQ multiplex PCR; TCRdb holds only in-frame clones, not every one. The table has some 93,000 clones, around 75% seen once. Sequencing used peripheral blood. This TCR was sampled from a human donor in a cohort sampled during active COVID-19. The chain combines TRBV5-4 with TRBJ2-7; D not resolved. For the CDR3, the DNA is TGTGCCAGCAGCTTGGCCATGGGCAACCCGGTGACCTACGAGCAGTACTTC. It encodes CASSLAMGNPVTYEQYF.